This T cell receptor beta chain emerged from a study of beta chain features in type 1 diabetes. On the study more broadly: Age, gender and cell yields were similar between patients and healthy donors.

V lost 0 bases, J lost 5 bases, and 6 bases stayed unmatched. The CDR3 runs to 15 residues. The germline V gene has CDR1 SGHDT and CDR2 YYEEEE. Note on this clone: The antigen is unknown.

Stem cell-like memory, regulatory, central memory and naive CD4+ cells were sorted via CD45RO/CCR7/CD25/CD127/CD95/CD27. Points from the study as a whole: It was among patients, rather than healthy donors, that naive, central memory and Treg TCRB repertoires appeared more similar.

Reverse transcription of all isolated RNA meant that expressed TCRB transcripts were sequenced. Method: immunoSEQ multiplex PCR; TCRdb's copy keeps in-frame clones and lacks some. Found here are 310,000 or so clones, approximately 10% of them singletons; the top ten hold about 0.014%. The origin of this receptor is a woman aged 30 to 39 in good health. Sequenced: naive CD4+ T cells from blood. The chain has TRBV5-6 and TRBJ2-3; the match to TRBD2 covers 7 bases. CDR3 nucleotides: TGTGCCAGCAGCTTGGGAGCGGGACTTGGAGATACGCAGTATTTT. Amino acids: CASSLGAGLGDTQYF.